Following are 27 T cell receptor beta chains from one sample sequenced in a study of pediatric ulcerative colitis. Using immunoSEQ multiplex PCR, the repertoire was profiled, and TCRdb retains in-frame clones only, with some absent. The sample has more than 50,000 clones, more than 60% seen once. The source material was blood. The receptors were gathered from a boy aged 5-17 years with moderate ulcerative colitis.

The CDR3 sequence is CASSSGHRDEQFF. The CDR3 region has the DNA TGTGCCAGCAGTTCGGGACATAGAGATGAGCAGTTCTTC. This chain links TRBV6-6 with TRBJ2-1; D possibly corresponds to TRBD1 (6 bases). V shed 4 bases and J shed 8 bases, with 12 bases lying between them. Germline-derived CDR1 and CDR2 are MNHNY and SVGAGI (reference sequence). The CDR3 extends over 13 amino acids.

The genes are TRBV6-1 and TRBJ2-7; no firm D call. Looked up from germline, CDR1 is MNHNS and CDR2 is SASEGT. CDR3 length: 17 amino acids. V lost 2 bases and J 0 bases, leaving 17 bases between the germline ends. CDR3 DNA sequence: TGTGCCAGCAGTGAACTAACCCCCGGGCCAGCCTCCTACGAGCAGTACTTC. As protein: CASSELTPGPASYEQYF.

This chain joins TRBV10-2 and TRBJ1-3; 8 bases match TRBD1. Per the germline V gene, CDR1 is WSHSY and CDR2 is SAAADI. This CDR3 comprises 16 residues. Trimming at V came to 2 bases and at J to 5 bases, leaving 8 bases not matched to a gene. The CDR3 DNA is TGCGCCAGCAGTGAGCCATGGACAGGGACGCGAAACACCATATATTTT. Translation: CASSEPWTGTRNTIYF.

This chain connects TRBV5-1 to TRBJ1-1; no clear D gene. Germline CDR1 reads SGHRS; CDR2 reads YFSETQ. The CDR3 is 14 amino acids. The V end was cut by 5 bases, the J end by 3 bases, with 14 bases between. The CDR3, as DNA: TGCGCCAGCAGGTCATCCGGTGGGTACACTGAAGCTTTCTTT. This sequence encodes CASRSSGGYTEAFF.

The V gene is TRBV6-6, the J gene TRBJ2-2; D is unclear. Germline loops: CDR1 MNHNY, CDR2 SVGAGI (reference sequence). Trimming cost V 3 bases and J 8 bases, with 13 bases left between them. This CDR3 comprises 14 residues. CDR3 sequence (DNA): TGTGCCAGCAGTTATACCGCCCGTGGGGGGGAGCTGTTTTTT. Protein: CASSYTARGGELFF.

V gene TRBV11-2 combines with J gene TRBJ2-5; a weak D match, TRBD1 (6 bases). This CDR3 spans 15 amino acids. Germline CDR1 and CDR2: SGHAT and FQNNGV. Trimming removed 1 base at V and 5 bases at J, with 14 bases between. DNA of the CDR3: TGTGCCAGCAGCTTAGGGCAGGGGAAGGTGGAGACCCAGTACTTC. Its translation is CASSLGQGKVETQYF.

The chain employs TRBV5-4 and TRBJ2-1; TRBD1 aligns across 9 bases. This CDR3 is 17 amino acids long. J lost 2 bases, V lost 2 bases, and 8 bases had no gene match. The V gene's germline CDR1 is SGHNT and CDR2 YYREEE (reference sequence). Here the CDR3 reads CASSFLRQGGPYNEQFF. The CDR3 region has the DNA TGTGCCAGCAGCTTCCTAAGACAGGGGGGACCCTACAATGAGCAGTTCTTC. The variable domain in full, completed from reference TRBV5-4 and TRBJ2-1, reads ETGVTQSPTHLIKTRGQQVTLRCSSQSGHNTVSWYQQALGQGPQFIFQYYREEENGRGNFPPRFSGLQFPNYSSELNVNALELDDSALYLCASSFLRQGGPYNEQFFGPGTRLTVL.

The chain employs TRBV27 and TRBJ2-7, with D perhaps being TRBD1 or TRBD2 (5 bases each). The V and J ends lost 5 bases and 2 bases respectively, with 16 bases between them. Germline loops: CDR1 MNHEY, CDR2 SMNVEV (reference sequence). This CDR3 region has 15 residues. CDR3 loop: CASSTPSGTTYEQYF. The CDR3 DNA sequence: TGTGCCAGCAGTACCCCCTCCGGGACGACCTACGAGCAGTACTTC.

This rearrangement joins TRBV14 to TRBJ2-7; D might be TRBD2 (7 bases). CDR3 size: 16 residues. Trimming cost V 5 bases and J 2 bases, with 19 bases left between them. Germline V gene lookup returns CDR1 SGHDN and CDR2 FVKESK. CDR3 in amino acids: CASSDWSGGRTYEQYF. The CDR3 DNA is TGTGCCAGCAGCGACTGGTCGGGGGGCAGAACCTACGAGCAGTACTTC.

In DNA form, the CDR3 reads TGTGCCAGCAGCTTAGGCGTCGGCGGCGAGGGAAGCGGTTTCTTT. Protein product: CASSLGVGGEGSGFF. This chain joins TRBV11-3 and TRBJ1-1; no definite D call. Germline V gene sequence: CDR1 SGHNT, CDR2 YENEEA. V lost 1 base and J lost 13, with 22 bases in between. CDR3 length: 15 residues.

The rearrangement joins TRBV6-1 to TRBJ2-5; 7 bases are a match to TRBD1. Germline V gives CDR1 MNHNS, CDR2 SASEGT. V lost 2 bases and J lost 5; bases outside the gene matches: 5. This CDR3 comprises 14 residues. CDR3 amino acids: CASSETRRGETQYF. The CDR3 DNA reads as TGTGCCAGCAGTGAAACGCGCAGGGGGGAGACCCAGTACTTC.

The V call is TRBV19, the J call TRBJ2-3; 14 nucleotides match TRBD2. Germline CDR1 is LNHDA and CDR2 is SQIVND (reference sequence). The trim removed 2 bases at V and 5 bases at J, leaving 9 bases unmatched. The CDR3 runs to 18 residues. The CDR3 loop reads CASSISGTSGSFGDTQYF. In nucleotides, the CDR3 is TGTGCCAGTAGTATATCCGGGACTAGCGGGAGCTTCGGAGATACGCAGTATTTT.

The CDR3, as DNA: TGTGCCAGCAGCTTATCGGCCCTGGGGGCTGAAGCTTTCTTT. Its translation is CASSLSALGAEAFF. The chain uses TRBV7-3 and TRBJ1-1, with D tentatively TRBD1 (5 bases). This CDR3 is built from 14 residues. The germline V and J ends were trimmed by 2 bases and 6 bases, with 13 bases remaining between them. CDR1 SGHTA and CDR2 FQGTGA come from the germline V gene.

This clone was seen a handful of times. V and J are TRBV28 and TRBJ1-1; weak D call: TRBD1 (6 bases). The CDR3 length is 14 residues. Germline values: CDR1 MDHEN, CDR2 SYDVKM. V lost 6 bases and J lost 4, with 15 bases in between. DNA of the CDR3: TGTGCCAGCAGCCCACCAGGGGCCCTCACTGAAGCTTTCTTT. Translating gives CASSPPGALTEAFF.

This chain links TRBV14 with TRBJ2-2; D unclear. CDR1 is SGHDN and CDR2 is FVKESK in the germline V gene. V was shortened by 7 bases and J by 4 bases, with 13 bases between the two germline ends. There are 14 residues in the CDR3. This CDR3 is CASTAIRGTGELFF. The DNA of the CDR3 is TGTGCCAGCACCGCTATACGCGGCACCGGGGAGCTGTTTTTT.

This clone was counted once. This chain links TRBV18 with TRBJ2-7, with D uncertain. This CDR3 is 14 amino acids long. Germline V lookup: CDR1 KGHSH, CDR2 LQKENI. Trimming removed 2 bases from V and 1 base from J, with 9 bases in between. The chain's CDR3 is CASSPFSASYEQYF. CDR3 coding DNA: TGTGCCAGCTCACCATTCTCAGCTTCCTACGAGCAGTACTTC.

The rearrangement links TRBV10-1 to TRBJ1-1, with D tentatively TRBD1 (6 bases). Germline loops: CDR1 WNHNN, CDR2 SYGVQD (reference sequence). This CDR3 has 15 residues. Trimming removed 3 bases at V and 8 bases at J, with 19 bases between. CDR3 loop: CASSDPGHPAGEAFF. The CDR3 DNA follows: TGCGCCAGCAGTGATCCGGGACACCCGGCCGGGGAAGCTTTCTTT.

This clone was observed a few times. The CDR3 is CASIRQPIISYEQYF. The CDR3 nucleotides read TGTGCCAGCATAAGGCAACCCATCATCTCCTACGAGCAGTACTTC. The genes are TRBV6-1 and TRBJ2-7; D is unresolved. The CDR3 has 15 amino acids. V was cut by 7 bases and J by 0 bases, with 16 bases left in between. Germline loops: CDR1 MNHNS, CDR2 SASEGT.

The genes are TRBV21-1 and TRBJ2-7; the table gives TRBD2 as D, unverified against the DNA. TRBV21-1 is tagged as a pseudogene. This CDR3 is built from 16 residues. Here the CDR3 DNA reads TGTGCCAGCAGCAAAGGAAAGCAGGAGGAACGGTACGAGCAGTACTTC. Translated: CASSKGKQEERYEQYF.

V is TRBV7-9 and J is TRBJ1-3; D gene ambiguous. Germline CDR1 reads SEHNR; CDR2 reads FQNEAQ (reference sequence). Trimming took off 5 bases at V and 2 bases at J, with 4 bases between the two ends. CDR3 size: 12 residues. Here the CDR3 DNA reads TGTGCCAGCAGCACCCCTGGAAACACCATATATTTT. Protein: CASSTPGNTIYF.

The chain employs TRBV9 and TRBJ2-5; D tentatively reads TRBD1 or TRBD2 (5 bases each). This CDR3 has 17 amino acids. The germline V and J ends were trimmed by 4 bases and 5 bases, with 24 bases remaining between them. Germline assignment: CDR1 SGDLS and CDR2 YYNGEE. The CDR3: CASSPRQGDVFVETQYF. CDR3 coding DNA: TGTGCCAGCAGCCCCCGGCAAGGGGACGTGTTCGTTGAGACCCAGTACTTC.

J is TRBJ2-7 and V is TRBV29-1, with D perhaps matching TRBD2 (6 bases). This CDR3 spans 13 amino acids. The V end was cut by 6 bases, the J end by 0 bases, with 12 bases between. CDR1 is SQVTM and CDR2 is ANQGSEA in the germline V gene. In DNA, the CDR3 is TGCAGCGTCGTAGGGAGGAGCTCCTACGAGCAGTACTTC. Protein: CSVVGRSSYEQYF.

CDR3: CASSARGLSYEQYF. CDR3 bases: TGTGCCAGCAGTGCTCGAGGGTTATCCTACGAGCAGTACTTC. This chain joins TRBV25-1 and TRBJ2-7, with a weak D call TRBD2 (5 bases). This CDR3 contains 14 residues. Trimming cost V 4 bases and J 1 base, with 11 bases left between them. Germline CDR1 is MGHDK and CDR2 is SYGVNS.

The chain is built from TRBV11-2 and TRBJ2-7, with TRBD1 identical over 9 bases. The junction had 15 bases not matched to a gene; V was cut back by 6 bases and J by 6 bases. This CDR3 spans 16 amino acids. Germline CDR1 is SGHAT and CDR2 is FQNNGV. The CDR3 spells CASSYGYRGLRSEQYF. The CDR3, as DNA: TGTGCCAGCAGTTACGGCTACAGGGGGCTGCGGAGCGAGCAGTACTTC.

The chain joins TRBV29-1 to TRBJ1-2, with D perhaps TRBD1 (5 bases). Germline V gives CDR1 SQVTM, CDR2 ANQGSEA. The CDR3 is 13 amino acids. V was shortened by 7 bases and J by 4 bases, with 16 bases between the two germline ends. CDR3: CSAVRDFSYGYTF. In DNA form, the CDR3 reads TGCAGCGCGGTCAGGGATTTCAGCTATGGCTACACCTTC.

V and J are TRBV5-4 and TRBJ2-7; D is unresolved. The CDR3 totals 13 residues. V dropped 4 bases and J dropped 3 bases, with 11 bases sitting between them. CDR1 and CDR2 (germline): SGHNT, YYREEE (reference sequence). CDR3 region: CASSPSDGYEQYF. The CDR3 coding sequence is TGTGCCAGCAGCCCTTCGGACGGCTACGAGCAGTACTTC.

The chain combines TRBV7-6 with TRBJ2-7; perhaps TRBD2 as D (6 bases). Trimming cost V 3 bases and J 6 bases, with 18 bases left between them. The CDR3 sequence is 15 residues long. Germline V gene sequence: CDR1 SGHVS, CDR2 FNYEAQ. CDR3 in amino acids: CASSLRGVGDGEQYF. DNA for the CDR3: TGTGCCAGCAGCTTGCGGGGTGTAGGGGACGGCGAGCAGTACTTC.